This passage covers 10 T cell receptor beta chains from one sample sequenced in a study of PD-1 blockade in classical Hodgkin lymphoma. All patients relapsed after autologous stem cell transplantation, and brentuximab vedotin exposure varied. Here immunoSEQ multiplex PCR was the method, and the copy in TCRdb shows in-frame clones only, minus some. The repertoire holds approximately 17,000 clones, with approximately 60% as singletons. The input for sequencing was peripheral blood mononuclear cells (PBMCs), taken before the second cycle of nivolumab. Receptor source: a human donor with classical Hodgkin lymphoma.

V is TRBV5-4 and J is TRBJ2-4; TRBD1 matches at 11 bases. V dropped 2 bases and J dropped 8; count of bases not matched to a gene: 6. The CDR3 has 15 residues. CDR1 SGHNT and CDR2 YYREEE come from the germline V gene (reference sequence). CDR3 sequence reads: CASSFGQGAGDIQYF. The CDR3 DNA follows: TGTGCCAGCAGCTTCGGACAGGGGGCAGGAGACATTCAGTACTTC.

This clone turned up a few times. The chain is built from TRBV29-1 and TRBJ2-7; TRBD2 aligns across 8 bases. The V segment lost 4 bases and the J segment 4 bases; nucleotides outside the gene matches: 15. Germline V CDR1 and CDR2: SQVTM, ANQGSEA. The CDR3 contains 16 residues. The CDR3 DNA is TGCAGCGTTGCAGGGGTTACTAGCGGCCACATTTACGAGCAGTACTTC. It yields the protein CSVAGVTSGHIYEQYF.

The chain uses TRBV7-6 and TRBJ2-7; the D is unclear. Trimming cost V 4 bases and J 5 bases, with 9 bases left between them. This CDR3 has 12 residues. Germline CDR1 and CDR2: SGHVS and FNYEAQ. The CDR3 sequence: CASSSVRNEQYF. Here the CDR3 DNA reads TGTGCCAGCAGCTCGGTCAGGAACGAGCAGTACTTC.

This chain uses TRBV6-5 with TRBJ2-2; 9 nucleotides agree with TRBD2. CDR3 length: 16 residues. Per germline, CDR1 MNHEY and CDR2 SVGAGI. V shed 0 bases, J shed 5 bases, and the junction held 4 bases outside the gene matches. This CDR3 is CASSYSRAGGTGELFF. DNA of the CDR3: TGTGCCAGCAGTTACTCGAGAGCGGGAGGAACCGGGGAGCTGTTTTTT.

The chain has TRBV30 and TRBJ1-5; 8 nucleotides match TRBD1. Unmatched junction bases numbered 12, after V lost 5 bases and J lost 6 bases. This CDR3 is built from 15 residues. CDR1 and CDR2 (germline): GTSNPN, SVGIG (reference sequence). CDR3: CAWGRGTGSSQPQHF. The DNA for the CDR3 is TGTGCCTGGGGCCGAGGGACAGGTTCTAGTCAGCCCCAGCATTTT.

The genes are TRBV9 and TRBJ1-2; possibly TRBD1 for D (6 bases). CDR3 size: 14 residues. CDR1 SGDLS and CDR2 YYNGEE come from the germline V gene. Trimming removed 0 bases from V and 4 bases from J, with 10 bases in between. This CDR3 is CASSVGTEIYGYTF. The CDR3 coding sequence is TGTGCCAGCAGCGTAGGGACAGAAATCTATGGCTACACCTTC.

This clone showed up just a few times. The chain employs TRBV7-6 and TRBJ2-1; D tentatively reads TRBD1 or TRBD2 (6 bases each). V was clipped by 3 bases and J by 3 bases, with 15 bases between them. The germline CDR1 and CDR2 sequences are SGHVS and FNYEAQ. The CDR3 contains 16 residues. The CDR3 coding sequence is TGTGCCAGCAGCTTTCCCTCGGGGGCCAACTACAATGAGCAGTTCTTC. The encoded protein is CASSFPSGANYNEQFF.

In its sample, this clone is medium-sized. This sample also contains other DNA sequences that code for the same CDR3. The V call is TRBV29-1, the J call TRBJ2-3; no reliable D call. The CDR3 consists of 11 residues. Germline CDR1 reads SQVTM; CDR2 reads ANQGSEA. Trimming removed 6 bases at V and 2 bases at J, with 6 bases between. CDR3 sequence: CSVGYTDTQYF. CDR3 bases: TGCAGCGTCGGTTACACAGATACGCAGTATTTT.

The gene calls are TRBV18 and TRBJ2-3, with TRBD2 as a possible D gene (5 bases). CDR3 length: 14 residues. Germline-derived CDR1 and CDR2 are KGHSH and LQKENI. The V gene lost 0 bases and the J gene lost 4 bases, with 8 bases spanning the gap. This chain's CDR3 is CASSPPIGADTQYF. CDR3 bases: TGTGCCAGCTCACCACCGATCGGGGCAGATACGCAGTATTTT.

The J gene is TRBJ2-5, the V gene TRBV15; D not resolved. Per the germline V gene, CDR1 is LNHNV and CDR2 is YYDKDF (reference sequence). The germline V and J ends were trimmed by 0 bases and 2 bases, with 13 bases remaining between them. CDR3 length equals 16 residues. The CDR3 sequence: CATSRDKGRIQETQYF. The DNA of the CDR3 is TGTGCCACCAGCAGAGATAAGGGCAGAATACAAGAGACCCAGTACTTC.